This T cell receptor beta chain was documented in a study of radiation and T cells in renal cell carcinoma. Study observations and caveats: Without pretreatment biopsies, baseline tumor clonotype presence was undetermined.

Germline CDR1 reads SGHKS; CDR2 reads YYEKEE (reference sequence). The ends lost 4 bases at V and 0 bases at J; junction bases unmatched: 9. There are 18 residues in the CDR3. Using immunoSEQ multiplex PCR, the repertoire was profiled, and TCRdb retains in-frame clones only, with some absent. The table lists about 150,000 clones, around 90% of them singletons. A note on this clone: Its antigen is currently unknown.

Documented time point: baseline pretreatment blood. Treatment denoted: 15 Gy SBRT to primary tumor, nephrectomy 4 weeks later. Serial blood draws occurred at baseline and 2 and 4 weeks post-SBRT. Material: blood, obtained from a patient whose treatment included radiotherapy and nephrectomy. This TCR was recovered from a woman aged 65 to 85 with renal cell carcinoma. The chain recombines TRBV5-5 with TRBJ1-6; 8 positions match TRBD1. CDR3 nucleotides: TGTGCCAGCAGCCTGGATGACAGGGGAAGCTCCTATAATTCACCCCTCCACTTT. Encoded protein: CASSLDDRGSSYNSPLHF.